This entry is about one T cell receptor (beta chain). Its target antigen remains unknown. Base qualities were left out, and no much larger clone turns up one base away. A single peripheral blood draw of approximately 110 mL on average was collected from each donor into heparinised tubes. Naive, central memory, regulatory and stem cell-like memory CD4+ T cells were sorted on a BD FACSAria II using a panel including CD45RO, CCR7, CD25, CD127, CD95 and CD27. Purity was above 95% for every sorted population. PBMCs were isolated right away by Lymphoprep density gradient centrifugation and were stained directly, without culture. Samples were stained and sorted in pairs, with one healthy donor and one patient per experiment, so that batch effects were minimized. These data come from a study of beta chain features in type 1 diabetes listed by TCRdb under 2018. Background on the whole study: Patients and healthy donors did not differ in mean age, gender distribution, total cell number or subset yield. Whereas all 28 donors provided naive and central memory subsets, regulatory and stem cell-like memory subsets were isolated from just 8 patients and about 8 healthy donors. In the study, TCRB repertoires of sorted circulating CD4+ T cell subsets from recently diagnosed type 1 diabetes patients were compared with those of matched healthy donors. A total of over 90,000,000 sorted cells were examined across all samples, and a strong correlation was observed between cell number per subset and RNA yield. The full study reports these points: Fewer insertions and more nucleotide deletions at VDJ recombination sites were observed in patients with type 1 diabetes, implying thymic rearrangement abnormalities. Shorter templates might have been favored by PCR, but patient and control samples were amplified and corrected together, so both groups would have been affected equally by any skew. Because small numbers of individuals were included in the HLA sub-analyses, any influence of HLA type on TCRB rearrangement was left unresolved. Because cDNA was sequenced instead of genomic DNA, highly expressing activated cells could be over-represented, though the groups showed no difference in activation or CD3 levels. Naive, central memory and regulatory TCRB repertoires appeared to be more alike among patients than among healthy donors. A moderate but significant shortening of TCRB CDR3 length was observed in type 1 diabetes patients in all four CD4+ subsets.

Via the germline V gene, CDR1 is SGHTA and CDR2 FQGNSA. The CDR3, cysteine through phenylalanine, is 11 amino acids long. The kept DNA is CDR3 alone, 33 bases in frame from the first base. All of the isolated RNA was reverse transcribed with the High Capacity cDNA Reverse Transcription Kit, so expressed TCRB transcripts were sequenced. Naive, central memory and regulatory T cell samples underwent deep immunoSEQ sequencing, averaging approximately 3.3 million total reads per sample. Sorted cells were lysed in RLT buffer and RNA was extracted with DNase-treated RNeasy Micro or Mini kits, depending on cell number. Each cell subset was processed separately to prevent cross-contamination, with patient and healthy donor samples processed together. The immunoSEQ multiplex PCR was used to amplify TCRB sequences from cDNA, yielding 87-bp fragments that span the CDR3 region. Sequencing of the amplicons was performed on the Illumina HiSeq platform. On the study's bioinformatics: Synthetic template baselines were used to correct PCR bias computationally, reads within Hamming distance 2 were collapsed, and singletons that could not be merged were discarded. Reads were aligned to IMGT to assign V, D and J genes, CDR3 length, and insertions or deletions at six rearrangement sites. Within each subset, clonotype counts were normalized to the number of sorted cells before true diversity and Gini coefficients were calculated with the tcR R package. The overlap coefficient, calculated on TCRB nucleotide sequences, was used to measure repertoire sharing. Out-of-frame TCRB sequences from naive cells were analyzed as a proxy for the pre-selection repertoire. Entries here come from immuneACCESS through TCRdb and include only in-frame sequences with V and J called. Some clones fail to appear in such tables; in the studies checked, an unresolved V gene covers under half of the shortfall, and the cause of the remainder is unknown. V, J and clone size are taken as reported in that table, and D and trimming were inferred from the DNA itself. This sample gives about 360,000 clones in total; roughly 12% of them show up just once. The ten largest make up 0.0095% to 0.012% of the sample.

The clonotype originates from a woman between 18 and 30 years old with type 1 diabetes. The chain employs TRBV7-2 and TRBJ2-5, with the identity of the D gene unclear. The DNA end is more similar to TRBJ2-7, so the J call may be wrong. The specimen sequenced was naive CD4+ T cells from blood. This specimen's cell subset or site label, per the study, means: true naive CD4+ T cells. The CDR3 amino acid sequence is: CASSYLYEQYF. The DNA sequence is TGTGCCAGCAGCTACCTTTACGAGCAGTACTTC.